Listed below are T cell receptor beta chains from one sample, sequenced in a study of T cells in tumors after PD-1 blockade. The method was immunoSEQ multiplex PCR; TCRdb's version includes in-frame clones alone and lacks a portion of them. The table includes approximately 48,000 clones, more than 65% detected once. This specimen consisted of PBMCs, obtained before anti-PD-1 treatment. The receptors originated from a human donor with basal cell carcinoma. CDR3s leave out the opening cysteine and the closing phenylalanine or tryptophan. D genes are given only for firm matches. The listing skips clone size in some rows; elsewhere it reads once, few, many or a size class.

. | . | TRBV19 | ASSTRTQINTEAF
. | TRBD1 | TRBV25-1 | ASSERGRVGYT
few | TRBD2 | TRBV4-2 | ASSQGLAGTYEQY
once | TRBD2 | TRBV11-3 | ASSLGWTSGGAVSYNEQF
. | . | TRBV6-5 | ASSYYGTNTEAF
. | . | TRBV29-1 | SVRPEGGSYNEQF
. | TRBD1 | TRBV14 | ASSRDRYSYEQY
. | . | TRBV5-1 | ASSLEGSRNTEAF
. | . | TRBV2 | ASNMDPYGYT
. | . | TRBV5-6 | ASRGTDTQY
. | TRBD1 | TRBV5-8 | ASSFGRGRENIQY
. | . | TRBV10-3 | AIAGTNNQPQH
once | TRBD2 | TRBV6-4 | ASSDSGGGATDTQY
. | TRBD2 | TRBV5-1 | ASSLVGLAGVETQY
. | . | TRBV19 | ATGVVNQPQH
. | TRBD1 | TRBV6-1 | ASSEFFGQGRGYT
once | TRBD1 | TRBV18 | ASSPGQGRNEQF
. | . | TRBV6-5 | ASTTDPGEETQY
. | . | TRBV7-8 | ASSRDITYEQY
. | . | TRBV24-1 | ATSEALGGHNEQF
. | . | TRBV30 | AWSMGTYEQY
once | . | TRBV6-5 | ASRLTPDSEAF
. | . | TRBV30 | AWSGGLGNEKLF
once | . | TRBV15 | ATSRATDTQY
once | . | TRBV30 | ACPSGGSIGGELF
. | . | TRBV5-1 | ASSLGGGSTVRNTEAF
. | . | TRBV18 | ASSPDRNQPQH
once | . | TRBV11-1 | ASGHSLRSSGKTQY
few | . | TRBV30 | AWSLLRANYGYT
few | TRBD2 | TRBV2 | ASSAIAGEFTDTQY
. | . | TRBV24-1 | ATCRGEGETQY
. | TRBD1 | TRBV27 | ASSLLQGVAEAF
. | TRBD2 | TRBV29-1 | SVVGRGANEQF
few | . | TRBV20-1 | GAGTGNTIY
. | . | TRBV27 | ASGKGYEQY
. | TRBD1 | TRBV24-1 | ATSDQGQGPSSGYT
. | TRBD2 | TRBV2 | ASRLAGAGAGELF
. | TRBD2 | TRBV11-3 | ASSTSGVKYEQF
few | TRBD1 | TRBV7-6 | ASSLGGGPTGELF
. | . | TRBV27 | ASALGRTTEAF
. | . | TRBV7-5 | ASMATLGGYT
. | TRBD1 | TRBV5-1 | ASSLAAGGTGELF
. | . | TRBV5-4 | ASSLALENGYT
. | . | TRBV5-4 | ASSPQGLSTDTQY
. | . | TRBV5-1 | ASSSGGNQETQY
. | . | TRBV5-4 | ASTLAGRSLGTEAF
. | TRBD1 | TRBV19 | ASSIPTGAGANVLT
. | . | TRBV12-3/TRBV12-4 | ASSSGISYEQY